This TCR beta chain is from a study of blood T cells in healthy people across ages. V dropped 0 bases and J dropped 3 bases, with 12 bases sitting between them. The CDR3 sequence is 15 residues long. The germline gives CDR1 SGDLS, CDR2 YYNGEE. The second PCR ran 7 to 11 cycles with a sample-barcoded 5' primer and J-beta primers. TCRdb reanalysed the 5' RACE reads using MiXCR and keeps one entry per CDR3 protein. The sample holds approximately 810,000 distinct CDR3 sequences, around 30% seen once. This clonotype has just a few counts. Source material: blood. This TCR was sampled from an elderly woman in good health. The V and J genes are TRBV9 and TRBJ1-1; maybe TRBD1 (5 bases). The CDR3 here is CASSVAPRGYTEAFF. The CDR3 nucleotides read TGTGCCAGCAGCGTAGCTCCCCGGGGGTACACTGAAGCTTTCTTT.